This T cell receptor (beta chain) came from a study of T cells in Graves' hyperthyroidism and ophthalmopathy. Study-level results: Ophthalmopathy was told apart from stable hyperthyroidism by a 13 V-J model. Ophthalmopathy was model-predicted a median around 6.7 months pre-onset.

This clonotype came up many times. The antigen is undetermined. What was amplified from RNA transcripts were TCR beta CDR3 regions. In the first-round RT-PCR of the TCR CDR3, the HTBI primer set was used. TCRdb passed the multiplex PCR reads through MiXCR, listing each CDR3 protein once. This table holds roughly 290,000 distinct CDR3 sequences, 13% found once. Among the patients, aged 18 to 65, hyperthyroidism was newly diagnosed and had lasted under 2 months. The germline gives CDR1 KGHDR, CDR2 SFDVKD. The CDR3 is made up of 13 amino acids. V was trimmed by 9 bases and J by 5 bases, leaving 13 bases between them.

The V call is TRBV24-1, the J call TRBJ2-1, with TRBD1 as a possible D gene (6 bases). The origin of this receptor is a woman aged 25 to 39 with Graves' hyperthyroidism that later progressed to Graves' ophthalmopathy. What was sequenced was blood. The CDR3 is CATQGTQNNEQFF. The CDR3 DNA is TGTGCCACCCAAGGGACACAAAACAATGAGCAGTTCTTC.